This note documents a single T cell receptor (beta chain) sequence. This specimen includes other DNA sequences encoding the same CDR3. Assay: immunoSEQ multiplex PCR; the TCRdb copy retains only in-frame clones and omits some. The table shows around 150,000 clones, with almost 85% occurring only once. This specimen comes from a study of blood T cell repertoires in COVID-19. Germline V CDR1 and CDR2: SEHNR, FQNEAQ (reference sequence). The CDR3 contains 13 residues. With 0 bases removed from V and 5 bases from J, the gap between germline ends came to 7 bases. Participants, roughly 18 to 89 years old, spanned more than 20 US areas. Grouping used clinical history reported by participants in a survey and questionnaire. Two negative PCRs, clearance, or symptom resolution characterized the recovered Cohort 3 donors.

The J gene is TRBJ1-1, the V gene TRBV7-9; D possibly corresponds to TRBD1 (6 bases). Sequenced input: PBMCs or T cells enriched from blood (not recorded which). The source is a man in his fifties who had recovered from COVID-19. In DNA, the CDR3 is TGTGCCAGCAGCTTAGCTACAGGGACTGAAGCTTTCTTT. Translating gives CASSLATGTEAFF.